This T cell receptor beta chain comes out of a study of PD-1 blockade in classical Hodgkin lymphoma. Noted time point: cycle 4 day 1 (C4D1), after six to seven weeks of nivolumab. Each of the patients experienced relapse following autologous stem cell transplantation, and their brentuximab vedotin exposure differed. Magnetic negative selection isolated CD8+ T cells from thawed PBMCs. Trimming pared 1 base from V and 2 bases from J, leaving 10 bases between. Germline V CDR1 and CDR2: LNHDA, SQIVND (reference sequence). This CDR3 is built from 15 residues. Overall study findings and caveats: Relative to healthy donors, newly diagnosed patients reportedly had lower baseline TCR diversity, which was reported as lower still in relapsed/refractory patients.

The method was immunoSEQ multiplex PCR; TCRdb's version includes in-frame clones alone and lacks a portion of them. The top ten hold 5% of the sample, which has some 18,000 clones, about 88% seen once. Details on this clone: Antigen unknown.

Sample: CD8+ T cells from blood, taken before the fourth cycle of nivolumab. The rearrangement uses TRBV19 and TRBJ2-3; D is perhaps TRBD1 (5 bases). This receptor was taken from a human donor with classical Hodgkin lymphoma. Here the CDR3 DNA reads TGTGCCAGTAGTATAGGAGACAGTTTCACAGATACGCAGTATTTT. Encoded protein: CASSIGDSFTDTQYF.